These T cell receptor beta chains were read from a single sample in a study of blood T cell repertoires in COVID-19. Method: immunoSEQ multiplex PCR; TCRdb's copy keeps in-frame clones and lacks some. The table includes 85,000 to 95,000 clones, roughly 78% detected once. Specimen: peripheral blood. These receptors came from a woman older than 75 with acute or convalescent COVID-19. The CDR3 runs from the conserved cysteine through the conserved F or W.

13	TRBJ1-1	TRBV28	CASSLGRDTEAFF
13	TRBJ1-2	TRBV5-1	CASSIGQGNGYTF
14	TRBJ2-7	TRBV5-1	CASSERPTGSEQYF
14	TRBJ2-7	TRBV5-6	CASSPGQGRYEQYF
12	TRBJ1-1	TRBV18	CASSPSKEGAFF
13	TRBJ1-2	TRBV14	CASSQGGGIGYTF
17	TRBJ2-2	TRBV6-4	CASSDSISGGNTGELFF
15	TRBJ1-5	TRBV6-5	CASRRQGGGNQPQHF
15	TRBJ1-6	TRBV9	CASSVAGDYNSPLHF
13	TRBJ2-2	TRBV24-1	CATRYRDTGELFF
15	TRBJ2-1	TRBV7-2	CASPRTSGAYNEQFF
13	TRBJ1-1	TRBV6-5	CASRGQRNTEAFF
16	TRBJ1-2	TRBV4-3	CASSQAGRRGNYGYTF
14	TRBJ1-2	TRBV6-2/TRBV6-3	CASSYDRGSYGYTF
15	TRBJ1-5	TRBV2	CASSPTTGDGQPQHF
16	TRBJ2-6	TRBV7-2	CASSPTGGTGANVLTF
15	TRBJ1-4	TRBV27	CASSETTATNEKLFF
13	TRBJ2-1	TRBV6-5	CASTGGSYNEQFF
20	TRBJ2-1	TRBV12-5	CASGLVNQGLDRGHDNEQFF
15	TRBJ2-1	TRBV6-5	CASSQTSGAYNEQFF
13	TRBJ1-2	TRBV4-3	CASSLEGAYGYTF
17	TRBJ2-1	TRBV5-1	CASSGRQVENSYNEQFF
14	TRBJ2-7	TRBV12-1	CASSLPRPFYEQYF
14	TRBJ2-5	TRBV29-1	CSARDTGGQETQYF
12	TRBJ1-5	TRBV7-9	CASSLGDQPQHF
16	TRBJ1-5	TRBV7-9	CASSSTDLPPAQPQHF